The clone carrying this TCR beta chain was observed a few times. Profiled with immunoSEQ multiplex PCR; TCRdb holds only in-frame clones, not every one. The table has tens of thousands of clones, about 70% seen once. The data belong to a study of blood T cell repertoires in COVID-19. Trimming shortened V by 2 bases and J by 10 bases, and 15 bases separated the two germline ends. The V gene's germline CDR1 is GTSNPN and CDR2 SVGIG (reference sequence). The CDR3 is made up of 14 amino acids. Sequenced: peripheral blood. This receptor was obtained from an elderly man with acute or convalescent COVID-19. This chain connects TRBV30 to TRBJ1-6; D unresolved. The CDR3: CAWSLATGSSPLHF. In DNA, the CDR3 is TGTGCCTGGAGTCTCGCCACTGGGAGCTCACCCCTCCACTTT.